These 5 T cell receptor beta chains were all obtained from the same sample, sequenced in a study of blood T cell repertoires in COVID-19. Only in-frame clones appear in the TCRdb table, and some are missing; sequencing was by immunoSEQ multiplex PCR. Counted here are about 83,000 clones, about 88% occurring once; the ten biggest clones make up 8%. The sequencing input was peripheral blood. These receptor sequences come from an older man with active or convalescent COVID-19.

This clone was counted between two and nine times. J is TRBJ2-2 and V is TRBV9; tentative D call: TRBD1 (5 bases). Trimming stripped 0 bases from V and 7 bases from J, with 19 bases between. Germline V gene sequence: CDR1 SGDLS, CDR2 YYNGEE. CDR3 length: 17 amino acids. CDR3 bases: TGTGCCAGCAGCGTAGGACAGATCCTAACACCGGTCGGGGAGCTGTTTTTT. It translates to CASSVGQILTPVGELFF. Based on the CDR3 plus reference TRBV9 and TRBJ2-2, the full variable domain is DSGVTQTPKHLITATGQRVTLRCSPRSGDLSVYWYQQSLDQGLQFLIQYYNGEERAKGNILERFSAQQFPDLHSELNLSSLELGDSALYFCASSVGQILTPVGELFFGEGSRLTVL.

A note on this clone: Within the sample, other DNA sequences also encode this same CDR3. The chain is built from TRBV5-1 and TRBJ1-1; unclear D gene. Germline CDR1 SGHRS, CDR2 YFSETQ. The length of the CDR3 is 13 residues. V was trimmed by 0 bases and J by 1 base, leaving 4 bases between them. The CDR3 sequence: CASSLAGNTEAFF. The CDR3 DNA sequence: TGCGCCAGCAGCTTGGCGGGGAACACTGAAGCTTTCTTT.

This chain connects TRBV15 to TRBJ1-3; D perhaps matches TRBD1 (6 bases). Germline lookup yields CDR1 LNHNV and CDR2 YYDKDF (reference sequence). Trimming pared 1 base from V and 0 bases from J, leaving 19 bases between. This CDR3 has 19 amino acids. The CDR3 loop is CATSRGGLGDRLSGNTIYF. The DNA for the CDR3 is TGTGCCACCAGCAGAGGTGGTCTCGGTGACAGGCTCTCTGGAAACACCATATATTTT.

This clone was recorded only once. V and J are TRBV19 and TRBJ1-4, with D tentatively TRBD1 (5 bases). The CDR3 totals 15 residues. Trimming removed 1 base at V and 2 bases at J, with 8 bases between. CDR1 and CDR2 (germline): LNHDA, SQIVND (reference sequence). The CDR3 DNA reads as TGTGCCAGTAGTATAGTCCCAGGGACTAATGAAAAACTGTTTTTT. This codes for CASSIVPGTNEKLFF.

This clone was observed once. The J gene is TRBJ2-2, the V gene TRBV6-4, with TRBD2 as a possible D gene (6 bases). Deletions cut 6 bases from V and 0 bases from J, with 11 bases between. The CDR3 runs 15 residues. The V gene's germline CDR1 is MRHNA and CDR2 SNTAGT. This chain's CDR3 is CASSSRTTNTGELFF. As DNA, the CDR3 is TGTGCCAGCAGCAGCCGGACTACGAACACCGGGGAGCTGTTTTTT.